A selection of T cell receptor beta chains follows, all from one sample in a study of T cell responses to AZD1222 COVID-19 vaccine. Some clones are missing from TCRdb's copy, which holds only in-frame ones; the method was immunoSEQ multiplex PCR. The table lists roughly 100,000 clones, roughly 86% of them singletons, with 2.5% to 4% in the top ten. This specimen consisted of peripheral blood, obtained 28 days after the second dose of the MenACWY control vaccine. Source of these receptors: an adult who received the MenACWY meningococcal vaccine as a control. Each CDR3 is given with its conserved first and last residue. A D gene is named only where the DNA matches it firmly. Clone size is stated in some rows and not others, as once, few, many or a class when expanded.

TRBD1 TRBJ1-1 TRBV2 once TGTGCCAGCAGGCAGGGGGTGGATAACACTGAAGCTTTCTTT CASRQGVDNTEAFF
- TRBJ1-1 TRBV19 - TGTGCCAGTAGTATTATCGGGGGGGGCACGAACACTGAAGCTTTCTTT CASSIIGGGTNTEAFF
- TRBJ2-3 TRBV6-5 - TGTGCCAGTAGACGAAGAACAGATACGCAGTATTTT CASRRRTDTQYF
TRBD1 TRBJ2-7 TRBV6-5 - TGTGCCAGCAGTTTTACCGGGACAGGTAACTACGAGCAGTACTTC CASSFTGTGNYEQYF
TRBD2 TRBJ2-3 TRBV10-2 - TGCGCCAGCAGCTCCGGACTAGCGGGGGGGCTTAGCACAGATACGCAGTATTTT CASSSGLAGGLSTDTQYF
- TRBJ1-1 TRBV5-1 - TGCGCCAGCACCTATTCGGGGGGGAACACTGAAGCTTTCTTT CASTYSGGNTEAFF
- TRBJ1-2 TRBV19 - TGTGCCAGTAGTATACCGAGGGGAGGCTACACCTTC CASSIPRGGYTF
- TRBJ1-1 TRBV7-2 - TGTGCCAGCAGCTTGGGCCCCAGGGGCCTGAACACTGAAGCTTTCTTT CASSLGPRGLNTEAFF
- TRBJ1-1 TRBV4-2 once TGTGCCAGCAGCCAAGACCGGGGGCGGGTAGCTGAAGCTTTCTTT CASSQDRGRVAEAFF
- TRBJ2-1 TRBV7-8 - TGTGCCAGCAGCCTCCATAGGGGGGCGGAGTTCTTC CASSLHRGAEFF
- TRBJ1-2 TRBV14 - TGTGCCAGCAGCCAAGTAGCGGGAGCTAACTATGGCTACACCTTC CASSQVAGANYGYTF
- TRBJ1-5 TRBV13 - TGTGCCAGCAGCCGTGGGCGGGGCAGCAATCAGCCCCAGCATTTT CASSRGRGSNQPQHF
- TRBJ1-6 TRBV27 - TGTGCCAGCAGTTTAAGTGCCGTCCTGACTAATTCACCCCTCCACTTT CASSLSAVLTNSPLHF
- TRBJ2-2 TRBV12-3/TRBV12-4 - TGTGCCAGCAGTTCGGACACCGGGGAGCTGTTTTTT CASSSDTGELFF
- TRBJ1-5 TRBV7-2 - TGTGCCAGCAGCTTAAATGGTCAGCCCCAGCATTTT CASSLNGQPQHF
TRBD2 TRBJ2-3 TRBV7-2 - TGTGCCAGCAGCTTCACTAGCGGGGGGGCCCCAGATACGCAGTATTTT CASSFTSGGAPDTQYF
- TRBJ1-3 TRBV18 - TGTGCCAGCTCACCTTCAGGAATTCGGTCGACTGGAAACACCATATATTTT CASSPSGIRSTGNTIYF
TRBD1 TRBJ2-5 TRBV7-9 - TGTGCCAGCAGTGGGACAGCCCAAGAGACCCAGTACTTC CASSGTAQETQYF
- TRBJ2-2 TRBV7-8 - TGTGCCAGCAGCTGGAGACAGGGAGGCGGGGAGCTGTTTTTT CASSWRQGGGELFF
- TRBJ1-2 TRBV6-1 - TGTGCCAGCAGTGAAGAGGCGACAGCCTACTATGGCTACACCTTC CASSEEATAYYGYTF
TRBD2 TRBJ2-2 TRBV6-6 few TGTGCCAGCAGTCGCCCTAGCGGGGGTCTCTACACCGGGGAGCTGTTTTTT CASSRPSGGLYTGELFF